This T cell receptor beta chain was retrieved from a study of cytomegalovirus exposure and HLA in healthy donors. About this clone: As yet, its antigen is unknown.

This CDR3 has 16 amino acids. Germline trimming cut 0 bases from V and 7 bases from J; bases unmatched to any gene: 10. PCR was performed using 60 Vbeta and 13 Jbeta primers. The table came from immunoSEQ multiplex PCR; TCRdb's copy has only in-frame clones and leaves some out. The repertoire has around 120,000 clones, 60% to 80% of them found once; the top ten carry approximately 16%. Whole-study results and caveats: Previous analysis showed most TCR beta V segments were productive about 87% or about 30% of the time. A likely sequencing artifact accounted for one observed cluster of highly shared sequence variants.

The sequencing sample was made of PBMCs. The sequence was collected from a man aged 50 to 59 in good health and CMV-seropositive. The rearrangement uses TRBV23-1 and TRBJ2-7; 9 nucleotides line up with TRBD1. TRBV23-1 is an ORF, with its function uncertain. CDR3 DNA sequence: TGCGCCAGCAGTCAATCAATCGGACAGGGGACGGGAGAGCAGTACTTC. This translates into CASSQSIGQGTGEQYF.